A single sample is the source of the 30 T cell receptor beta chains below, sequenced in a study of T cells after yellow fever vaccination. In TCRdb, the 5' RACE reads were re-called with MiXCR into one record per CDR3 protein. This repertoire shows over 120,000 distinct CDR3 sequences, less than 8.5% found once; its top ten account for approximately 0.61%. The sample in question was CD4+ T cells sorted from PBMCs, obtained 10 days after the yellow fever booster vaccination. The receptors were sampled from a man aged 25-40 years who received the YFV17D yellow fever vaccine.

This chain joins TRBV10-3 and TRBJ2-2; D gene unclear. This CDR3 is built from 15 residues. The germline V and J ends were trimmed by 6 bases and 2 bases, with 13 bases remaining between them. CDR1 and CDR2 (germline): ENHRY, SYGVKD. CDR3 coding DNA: TGTGCCATCAGCGCCGGGCCTAGTAACACCGGGGAGCTGTTTTTT. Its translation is CAISAGPSNTGELFF.

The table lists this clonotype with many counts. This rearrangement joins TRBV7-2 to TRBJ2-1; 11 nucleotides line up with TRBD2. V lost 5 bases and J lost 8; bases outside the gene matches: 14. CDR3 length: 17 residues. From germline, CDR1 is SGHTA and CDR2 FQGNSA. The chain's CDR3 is CASSVRVAGGRLYEQFF. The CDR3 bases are TGTGCCAGCAGCGTAAGAGTAGCGGGAGGGCGGTTATATGAGCAGTTCTTC. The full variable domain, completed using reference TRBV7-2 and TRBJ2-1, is GAGVSQSPSNKVTEKGKDVELRCDPISGHTALYWYRQSLGQGLEFLIYFQGNSAPDKSGLPSDRFSAERTGGSVSTLTIQRTQQEDSAVYLCASSVRVAGGRLYEQFFGPGTRLTVL.

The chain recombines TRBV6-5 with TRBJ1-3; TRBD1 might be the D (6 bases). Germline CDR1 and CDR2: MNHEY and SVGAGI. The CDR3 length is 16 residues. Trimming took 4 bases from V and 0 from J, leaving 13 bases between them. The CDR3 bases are TGTGCCAGCAGTTTCCGGGACATATCCTCTGGAAACACCATATATTTT. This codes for CASSFRDISSGNTIYF.

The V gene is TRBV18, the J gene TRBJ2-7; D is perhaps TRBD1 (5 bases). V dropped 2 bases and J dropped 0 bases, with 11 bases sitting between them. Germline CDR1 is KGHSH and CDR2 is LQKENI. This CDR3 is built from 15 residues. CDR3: CASSPATDSSYEQYF. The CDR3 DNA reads TGTGCCAGCTCACCAGCGACAGACTCCTCCTACGAGCAGTACTTC.

The CDR3 DNA reads as TGCGCCAGCAGCCAGGAGGGACTAGCGGGAGGGGTGACAGATACGCAGTATTTT. Translating gives CASSQEGLAGGVTDTQYF. This chain uses TRBV4-3 with TRBJ2-3; 16 nucleotides line up with TRBD2. V shed 3 bases and J 3 bases; nucleotides not matched to a gene: 6. The CDR3 sequence is 18 residues long. Germline V gene lookup returns CDR1 LGHNA and CDR2 YSLEER.

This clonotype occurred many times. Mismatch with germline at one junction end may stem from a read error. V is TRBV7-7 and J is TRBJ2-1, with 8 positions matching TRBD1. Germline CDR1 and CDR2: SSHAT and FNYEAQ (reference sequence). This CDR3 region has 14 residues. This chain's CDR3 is CASSSRQGHSEQFF. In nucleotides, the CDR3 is TGTGCTAGCAGCTCAAGACAGGGGCATAGTGAGCAGTTCTTC.

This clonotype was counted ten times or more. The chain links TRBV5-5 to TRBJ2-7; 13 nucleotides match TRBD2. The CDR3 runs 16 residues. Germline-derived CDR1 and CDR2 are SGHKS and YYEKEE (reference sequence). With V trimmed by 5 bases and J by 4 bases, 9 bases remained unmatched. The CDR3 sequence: CASSKTRTSGSYEQYF. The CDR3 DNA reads TGTGCCAGCAGTAAAACCCGGACTAGCGGGAGTTACGAGCAGTACTTC.

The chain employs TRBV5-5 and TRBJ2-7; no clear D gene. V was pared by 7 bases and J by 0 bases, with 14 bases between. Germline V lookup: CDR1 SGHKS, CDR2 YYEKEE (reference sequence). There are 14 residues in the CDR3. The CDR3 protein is CASGPGRPSYEQYF. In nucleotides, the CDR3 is TGTGCCAGCGGCCCCGGGCGCCCCTCCTACGAGCAGTACTTC. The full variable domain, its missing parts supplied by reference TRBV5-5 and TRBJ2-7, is DAGVTQSPTHLIKTRGQQVTLRCSPISGHKSVSWYQQVLGQGPQFIFQYYEKEERGRGNFPDRFSARQFPNYSSELNVNALLLGDSALYLCASGPGRPSYEQYFGPGTRLTVT.

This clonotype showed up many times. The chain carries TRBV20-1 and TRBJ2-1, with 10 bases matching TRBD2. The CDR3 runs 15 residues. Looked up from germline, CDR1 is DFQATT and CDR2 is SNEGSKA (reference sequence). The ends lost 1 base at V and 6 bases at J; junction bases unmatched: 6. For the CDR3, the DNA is TGCAGTGCTAGAGTGGAAGCGGGAGGGCCCAATGAGCAGTTCTTC. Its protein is CSARVEAGGPNEQFF.

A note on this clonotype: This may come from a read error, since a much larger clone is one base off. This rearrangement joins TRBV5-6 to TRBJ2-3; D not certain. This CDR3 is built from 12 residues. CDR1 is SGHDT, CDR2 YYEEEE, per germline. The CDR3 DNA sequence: TGTGCCAGCAGCTCTAACTCCTATACGCAGAATTTT. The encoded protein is CASSSNSYTQNF.

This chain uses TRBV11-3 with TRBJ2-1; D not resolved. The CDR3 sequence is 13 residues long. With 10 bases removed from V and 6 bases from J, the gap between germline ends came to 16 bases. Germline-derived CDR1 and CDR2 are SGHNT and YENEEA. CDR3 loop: CAKSYEPPNEQFF. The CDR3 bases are TGTGCCAAATCATACGAGCCCCCCAATGAGCAGTTCTTC.

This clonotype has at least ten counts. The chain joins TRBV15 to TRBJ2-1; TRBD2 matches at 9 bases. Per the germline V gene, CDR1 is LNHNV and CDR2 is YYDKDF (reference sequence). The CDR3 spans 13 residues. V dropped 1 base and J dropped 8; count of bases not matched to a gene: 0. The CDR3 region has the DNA TGTGCCACCAGCAGAGGCGGGGGGGATGAGCAGTTCTTC. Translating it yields CATSRGGGDEQFF.

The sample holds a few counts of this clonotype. CDR3 DNA: TGTGCCAGCGACCGGAGGGCCACCACAGATACGCAGTATTTT. Translated: CASDRRATTDTQYF. J is TRBJ2-3 and V is TRBV13; TRBD2 is a possible D gene (6 bases). Germline-derived CDR1 and CDR2 are PRHDT and FYEKMQ (reference sequence). The ends were cut back, 8 bases at V and 2 bases at J, with 14 bases in the middle. The CDR3 contains 14 residues.

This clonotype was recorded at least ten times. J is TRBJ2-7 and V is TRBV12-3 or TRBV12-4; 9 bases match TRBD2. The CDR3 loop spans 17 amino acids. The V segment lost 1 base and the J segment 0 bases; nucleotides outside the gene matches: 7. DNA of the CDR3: TGTGCCAGCAGTTTAGGAGTGGCTAGCGGGGTCTCCTACGAGCAGTACTTC. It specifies CASSLGVASGVSYEQYF.

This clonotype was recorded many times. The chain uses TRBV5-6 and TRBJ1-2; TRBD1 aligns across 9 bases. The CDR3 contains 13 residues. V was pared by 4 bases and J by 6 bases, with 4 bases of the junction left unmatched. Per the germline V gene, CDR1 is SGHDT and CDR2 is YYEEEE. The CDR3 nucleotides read TGTGCCAGCAGCCTACAGGGGGCTAATGGCTACACCTTC. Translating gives CASSLQGANGYTF.

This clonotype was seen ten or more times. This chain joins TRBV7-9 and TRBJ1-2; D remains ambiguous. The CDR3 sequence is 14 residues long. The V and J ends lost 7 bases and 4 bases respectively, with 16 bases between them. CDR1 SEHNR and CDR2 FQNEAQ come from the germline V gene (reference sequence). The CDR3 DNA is TGTGCCAGCACTCGGGCGGTGGGCGCCTATGGCTACACCTTC. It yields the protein CASTRAVGAYGYTF.

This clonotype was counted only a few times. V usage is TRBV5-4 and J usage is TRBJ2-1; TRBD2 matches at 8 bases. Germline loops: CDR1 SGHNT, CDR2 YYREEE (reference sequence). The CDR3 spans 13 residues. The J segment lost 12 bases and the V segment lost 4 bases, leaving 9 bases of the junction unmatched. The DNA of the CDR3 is TGTGCCAGCAGCCCCAGCGGGAGCTCCCCGCAGTTCTTC. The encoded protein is CASSPSGSSPQFF.

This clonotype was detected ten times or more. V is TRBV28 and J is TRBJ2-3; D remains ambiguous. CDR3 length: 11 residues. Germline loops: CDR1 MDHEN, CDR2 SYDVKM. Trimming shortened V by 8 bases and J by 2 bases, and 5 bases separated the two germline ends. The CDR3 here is CASGFTDTQYF. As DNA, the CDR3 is TGTGCCAGCGGGTTCACAGATACGCAGTATTTT. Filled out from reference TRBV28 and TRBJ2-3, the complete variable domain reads DVKVTQSSRYLVKRTGEKVFLECVQDMDHENMFWYRQDPGLGLRLIYFSYDVKMKEKGDIPEGYSVSREKKERFSLILESASTNQTSMYLCASGFTDTQYFGPGTRLTVL.

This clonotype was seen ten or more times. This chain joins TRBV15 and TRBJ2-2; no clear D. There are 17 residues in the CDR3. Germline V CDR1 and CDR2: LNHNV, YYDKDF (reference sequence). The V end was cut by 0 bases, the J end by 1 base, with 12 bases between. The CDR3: CATSREGGLRNTGELFF. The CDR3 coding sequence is TGTGCCACCAGCAGAGAGGGCGGTCTAAGGAACACCGGGGAGCTGTTTTTT.

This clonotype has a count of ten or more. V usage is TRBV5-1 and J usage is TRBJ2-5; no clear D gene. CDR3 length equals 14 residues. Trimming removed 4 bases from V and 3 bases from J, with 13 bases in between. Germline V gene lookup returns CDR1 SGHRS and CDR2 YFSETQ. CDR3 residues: CASSALEYEETQYF. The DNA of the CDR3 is TGCGCCAGCAGCGCGCTTGAATACGAAGAGACCCAGTACTTC.

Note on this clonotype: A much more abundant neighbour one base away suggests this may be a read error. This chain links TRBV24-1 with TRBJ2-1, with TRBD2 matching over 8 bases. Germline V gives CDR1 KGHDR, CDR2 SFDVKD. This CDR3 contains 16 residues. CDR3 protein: CVTATTPGLAYNEQFF. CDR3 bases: TGTGTCACCGCCACAACTCCGGGACTAGCCTACAATGAGCAGTTCTTC.

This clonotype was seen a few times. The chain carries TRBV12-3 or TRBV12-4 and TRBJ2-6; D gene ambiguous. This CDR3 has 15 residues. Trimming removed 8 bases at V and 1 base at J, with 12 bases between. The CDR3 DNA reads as TGTGCCAGCGAGGTACGAGCTTCTGGGGCCAACGTCCTGACTTTC. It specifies CASEVRASGANVLTF.

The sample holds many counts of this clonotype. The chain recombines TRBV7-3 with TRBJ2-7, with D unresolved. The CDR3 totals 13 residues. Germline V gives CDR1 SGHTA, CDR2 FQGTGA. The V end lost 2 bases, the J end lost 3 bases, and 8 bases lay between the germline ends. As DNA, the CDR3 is TGTGCCAGCAGCTTATGGGATGGCTACGAGCAGTACTTC. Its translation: CASSLWDGYEQYF.

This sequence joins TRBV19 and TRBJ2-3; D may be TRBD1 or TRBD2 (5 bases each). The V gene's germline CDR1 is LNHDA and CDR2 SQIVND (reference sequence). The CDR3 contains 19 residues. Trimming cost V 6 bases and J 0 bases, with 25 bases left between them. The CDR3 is CASRPGPLRGRPSTDTQYF. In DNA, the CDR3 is TGTGCCAGTAGACCAGGTCCCCTCCGGGGACGCCCTAGCACAGATACGCAGTATTTT.

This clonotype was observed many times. The CDR3 coding sequence is TGCGCCAGCCGACGGGACACAGGGGTAACTGAAGCTTTCTTT. Its translation is CASRRDTGVTEAFF. The chain uses TRBV5-1 and TRBJ1-1; TRBD1 agrees at 7 bases. Germline V gives CDR1 SGHRS, CDR2 YFSETQ. The length of the CDR3 is 14 residues. The V and J ends lost 7 bases and 5 bases, in that order; junction bases with no gene match: 11.

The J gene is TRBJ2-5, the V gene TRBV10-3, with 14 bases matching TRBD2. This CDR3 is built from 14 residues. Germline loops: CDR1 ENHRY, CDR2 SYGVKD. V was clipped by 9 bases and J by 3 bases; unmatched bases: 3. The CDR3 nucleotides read TGTGCCATAGGGACTAGCGGGAGTAAAGAGACCCAGTACTTC. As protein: CAIGTSGSKETQYF.

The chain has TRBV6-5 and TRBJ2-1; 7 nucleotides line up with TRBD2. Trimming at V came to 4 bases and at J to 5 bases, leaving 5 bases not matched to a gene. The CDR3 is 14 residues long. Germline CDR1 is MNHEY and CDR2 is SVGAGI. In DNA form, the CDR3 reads TGTGCCAGCAGTTTTCGACTAGCTAACAATGAGCAGTTCTTC. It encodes CASSFRLANNEQFF.

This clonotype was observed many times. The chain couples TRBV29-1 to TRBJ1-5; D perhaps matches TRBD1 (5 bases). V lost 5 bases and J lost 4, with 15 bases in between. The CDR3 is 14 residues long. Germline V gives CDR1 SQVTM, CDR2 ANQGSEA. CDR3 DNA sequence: TGCAGCGTTTTGACAGTTGGGCCAAATCAGCCCCAGCATTTT. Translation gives CSVLTVGPNQPQHF. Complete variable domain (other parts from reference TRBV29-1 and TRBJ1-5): SAVISQKPSRDICQRGTSLTIQCQVDSQVTMMFWYRQQPGQSLTLIATANQGSEATYESGFVIDKFPISRPNLTFSTLTVSNMSPEDSSIYLCSVLTVGPNQPQHFGDGTRLSIL.

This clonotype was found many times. The DNA of the CDR3 is TGTGCCAGTCACCTATACAATGAGCAGTTCTTC. Translated: CASHLYNEQFF. This sequence joins TRBV2 and TRBJ2-1; the D is unclear. Trimming cost V 9 bases and J 4 bases, with 7 bases left between them. The CDR3 contains 11 residues. CDR1 SNHLY and CDR2 FYNNEI come from the germline V gene.

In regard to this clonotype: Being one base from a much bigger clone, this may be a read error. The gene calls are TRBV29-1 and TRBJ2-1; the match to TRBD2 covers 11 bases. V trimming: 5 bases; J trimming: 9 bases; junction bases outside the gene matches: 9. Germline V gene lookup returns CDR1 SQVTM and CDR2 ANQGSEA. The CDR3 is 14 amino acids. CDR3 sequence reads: CSVHASGRRGEQFF. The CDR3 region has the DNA TGCAGCGTTCACGCTAGCGGGAGGAGGGGTGAGCAGTTCTTC.